This T cell receptor beta chain stems from a study of neurological immune-mediated disorders. The study built unsorted libraries from 2 million PBMCs kept at -80 C. This clonotype was seen many times. Its specificity is not known. Whole-study results and caveats: The highest TCR clonal expansion occurred in HTLV-1-associated myelopathy; multiple sclerosis fell below healthy controls.

The cDNA was generated by 5'RACE with 10-nucleotide random UMIs. Over 180 million TCR-beta sequences from 15-18 subjects were obtained in each sequencing run. TCRdb itself ran the 5' RACE reads through MiXCR, one entry per CDR3 protein. The table includes tens of thousands of distinct CDR3 sequences, 3.5% to 5.5% detected once. What was sequenced was PBMCs. The TCR originated in a man aged 25 to 40 with multiple sclerosis.

CDR3 region: CASSLGVRLGKNIQYF. The CDR3 nucleotides are TGCGCCAGCAGCTTGGGGGTCAGATTAGGCAAAAACATTCAGTACTTC. V is TRBV5-1 and J is TRBJ2-4; D not certain. There are 16 residues in the CDR3. The V gene lost 0 bases and the J gene lost 3 bases, with 13 bases spanning the gap. Germline loops: CDR1 SGHRS, CDR2 YFSETQ.